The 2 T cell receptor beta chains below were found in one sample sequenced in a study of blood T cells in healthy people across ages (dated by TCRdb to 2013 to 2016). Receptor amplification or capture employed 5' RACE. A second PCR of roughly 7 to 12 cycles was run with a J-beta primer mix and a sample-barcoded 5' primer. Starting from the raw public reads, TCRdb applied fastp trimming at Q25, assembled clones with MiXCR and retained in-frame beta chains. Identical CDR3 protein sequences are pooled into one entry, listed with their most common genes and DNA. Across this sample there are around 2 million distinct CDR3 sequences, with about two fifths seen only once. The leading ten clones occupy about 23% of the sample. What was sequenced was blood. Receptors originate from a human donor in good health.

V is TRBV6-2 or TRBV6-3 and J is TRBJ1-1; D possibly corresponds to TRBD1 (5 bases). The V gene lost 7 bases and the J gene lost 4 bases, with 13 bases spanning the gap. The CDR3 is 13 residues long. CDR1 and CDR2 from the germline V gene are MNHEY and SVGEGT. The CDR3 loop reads CASNAAGGTEAFF. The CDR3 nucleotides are TGTGCCAGCAATGCCGCCGGGGGCACTGAAGCTTTCTTT.

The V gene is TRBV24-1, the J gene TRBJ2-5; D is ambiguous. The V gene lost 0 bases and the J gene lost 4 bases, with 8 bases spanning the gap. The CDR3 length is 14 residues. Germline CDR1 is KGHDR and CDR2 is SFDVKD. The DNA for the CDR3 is TGTGCCACCAGTGATTTGCGAGACATAGAGACCCAGTACTTC. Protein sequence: CATSDLRDIETQYF.